This T cell receptor beta chain was captured in a study of beta chain features in type 1 diabetes. Overall study results and limits: For Type 1 diabetes patients, all four CD4+ subsets carried TCRB CDR3s that were moderately but significantly shorter. Patients showed naive, central memory and Treg TCRB repertoires that appeared more similar than those of healthy donors.

The CDR3 length is 14 residues. V dropped 0 bases and J dropped 6 bases, with 14 bases sitting between them. Looked up from germline, CDR1 is GTSNPN and CDR2 is SVGIG (reference sequence). Comment on this clone: The antigen is not known.

Sequenced material consisted of expressed TCRB transcripts (all of the isolated RNA was reverse transcribed). The table came from immunoSEQ multiplex PCR; TCRdb's copy has only in-frame clones and leaves some out. Among 640,000 or so clones listed, around 15% were seen once. The sample taken for sequencing was naive CD4+ T cells from blood. The rearrangement links TRBV30 to TRBJ1-2, with a tentative D call TRBD1 (6 bases). This clonotype was sampled from a man younger than 30 with type 1 diabetes. In DNA, the CDR3 is TGTGCCTGGAGTGTACAAACAGGGTTTAATGGCTACACCTTC. This sequence encodes CAWSVQTGFNGYTF.